This record concerns one T cell receptor (beta chain) sequence. Its target is not known. Into CD45RA+ naive and CD45RA-negative memory subsets, the CD4+ cells were split. Libraries were prepared by immunoSEQ multiplex PCR; TCRdb keeps only in-frame clonotypes and omits some of them. Among millions of clones listed, 85% to 95% were seen once. These data originate in a study of shared clonotypes between healthy human individuals. Study-wide context: Every donor yielded three CD4 naive, three CD4 memory, two CD8 naive and one CD8 memory plate. Regarding the study as a whole: Among non-shared clonotypes, generation probabilities were lower than among those shared by all four donors.

Material: naive CD4+ T cells sorted from blood. The sample's subset: CD45RA+ positively selected. This TCR was sampled from a man in his late teens or twenties in good health.

CDR3 DNA sequence: TGCGCCAGCAGCCAATCCGCTTTAGCGGGCCACTTCACAGATACGCAGTATTTT. Protein product: CASSQSALAGHFTDTQYF. This chain uses TRBV4-1 with TRBJ2-3; 7 bases match TRBD2. CDR1 MGHRA and CDR2 YSYEKL come from the germline V gene. CDR3 length equals 18 residues. Unmatched junction bases numbered 13, after V lost 2 bases and J lost 2 bases.